The 7 T cell receptor delta chains presented below share a single source sample, sequenced in a study of gamma-delta chains in newborns, infants, children. TCRdb reprocessed the reads using CATT. This sample has thousands of delta-chain clones, with around 1.5% found just once. Material: blood. All receptors come from a child who was a newborn, infant or young child, either healthy, febrile or measles-vaccinated (not recorded which).

Concerning this clone itself: Since a far larger clone is one base different, this is likely a read error. This sample also contains other DNA sequences that code for the same CDR3. The chain combines TRDV1 with TRDJ1; 8 nucleotides align to TRDD3. This CDR3 is 22 amino acids long. The V gene's germline CDR1 is TSWWSYY and CDR2 QGS. With V trimmed by 2 bases and J by 0 bases, 23 bases remained unmatched. Written as DNA, the CDR3 is TGTGCTCTTGGGGAAGTCCAATCCTACCCAGTAGGGGATACAGGGTACACCGATAAACTCATCTTT. It encodes CALGEVQSYPVGDTGYTDKLIF.

This clone is labeled as large (0.1 to 1%). The V gene is TRDV1, the J gene TRDJ1; TRDD2 agrees at 9 bases. Losses at the gene ends were 3 bases for V and 0 bases for J; bases not matched to a gene: 26. Per germline, CDR1 TSWWSYY and CDR2 QGS. The length of the CDR3 is 23 residues. CDR3 in DNA: TGTGCTCTTGGGGAGCCCGCTACCCTCCTTCCTACGAGGCCTGGCCCATACACCGATAAACTCATCTTT. Protein sequence: CALGEPATLLPTRPGPYTDKLIF.

In its sample, this clone ranks as medium-sized. Only one base separates this from a far larger clonotype, so it likely reflects a read error. The identical CDR3 is also encoded by other nucleotide sequences in the sample. V and J are TRDV1 and TRDJ1, with TRDD3 matching 10 bases. The length of the CDR3 is 22 residues. CDR1 is TSWWSYY and CDR2 is QGS in the germline V gene. For the CDR3, the DNA is TGTGCTCTTGGGGAAGTCCAATCCTACCCAGTGGGGGATACAGGGTACACCGATAAACTCATCTTC. It translates to CALGEVQSYPVGDTGYTDKLIF.

This clone was seen more than once but under ten times. Other DNA sequences in this specimen translate into the identical CDR3. The V call is TRDV1, the J call TRDJ3; D is unresolved. Germline-derived CDR1 and CDR2 are TSWWSYY and QGS. Trimming took off 1 base at V and 0 bases at J, with 13 bases between the two ends. The CDR3 loop spans 19 amino acids. In DNA, the CDR3 is TGTGCTCTTGGGGAACGGTGTCGTTCTGGCTCCTGGGACACCCGACAGATGTTTTTC. Amino acids: CALGERCRSGSWDTRQMFF.

This clone was found a few times. TCRdb attributes to this sequence the protein of a much larger clone, which differs from the DNA translation at residue 17; a read error is likely, and the protein displayed is translated from the DNA. The rearrangement links TRDV3 to TRDJ1; 7 bases are shared with TRDD3. With 5 bases clipped from V and 6 bases from J, the junction kept 36 bases outside the gene matches. The germline V gene encodes CDR1 TVYSNPD and CDR2 GDNSRS (reference sequence). The CDR3 is 21 amino acids. The CDR3 DNA sequence: TGTGCCACCTTTTGGGCAACTGGGGACGGAACCCATTGGGACTTAACCTATAAACTCATCTTT. This sequence encodes CATFWATGDGTHWDLTYKLIF. The full variable domain, with the rest looked up from reference TRDV3 and TRDJ1, is CDKVTQSSPDQTVASGSEVVLLCTYDTVYSNPDLFWYRIRPDYSFQFVFYGDNSRSEGADFTQGRFSVKHILTQKAFHLVISPVRTEDSATYYCATFWATGDGTHWDLTYKLIFGKGTRVTVEP.

This clone was found a few times. TCRdb has a much larger clone's protein, which differs at residue 15 from the translation of this DNA, likely because of a read error; what is shown is the protein translated from the DNA. The rearrangement joins TRDV1 to TRDJ1; TRDD3 aligns across 10 bases. This CDR3 has 21 amino acids. V dropped 2 bases and J dropped 1; count of bases not matched to a gene: 19. CDR1 TSWWSYY and CDR2 QGS come from the germline V gene. The CDR3 is CALGEVPFYWGISRFTDKLIF. Written as DNA, the CDR3 is TGTGCTCTTGGGGAAGTCCCTTTTTACTGGGGGATTTCGCGATTCACCGATAAACTCATCTTT.

The table lists this clone with a few counts. The chain couples TRDV3 to TRDJ1; D is unresolved. Germline values: CDR1 TVYSNPD, CDR2 GDNSRS (reference sequence). The V end was cut by 1 base, the J end by 2 bases, with 17 bases between. CDR3 length: 15 residues. CDR3 DNA sequence: TGTGCCTTTACTCGGGGTATTCAACATACCGATAAACTCATCTTT. Encoded protein: CAFTRGIQHTDKLIF. The whole variable domain, remainder taken from reference TRDV3 and TRDJ1, is CDKVTQSSPDQTVASGSEVVLLCTYDTVYSNPDLFWYRIRPDYSFQFVFYGDNSRSEGADFTQGRFSVKHILTQKAFHLVISPVRTEDSATYYCAFTRGIQHTDKLIFGKGTRVTVEP.